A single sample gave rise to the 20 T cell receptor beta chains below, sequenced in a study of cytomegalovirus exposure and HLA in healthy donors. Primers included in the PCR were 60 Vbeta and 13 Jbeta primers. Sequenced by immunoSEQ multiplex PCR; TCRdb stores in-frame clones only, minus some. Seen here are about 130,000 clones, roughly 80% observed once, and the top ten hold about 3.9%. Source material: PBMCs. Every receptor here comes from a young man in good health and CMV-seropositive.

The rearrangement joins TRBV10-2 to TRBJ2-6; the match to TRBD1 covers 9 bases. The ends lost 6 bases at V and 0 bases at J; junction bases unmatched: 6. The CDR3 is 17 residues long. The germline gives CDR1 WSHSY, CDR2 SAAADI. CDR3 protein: CASRQGARNSGANVLTF. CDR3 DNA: TGCGCCAGCAGACAGGGGGCGCGAAACTCTGGGGCCAACGTCCTGACTTTC.

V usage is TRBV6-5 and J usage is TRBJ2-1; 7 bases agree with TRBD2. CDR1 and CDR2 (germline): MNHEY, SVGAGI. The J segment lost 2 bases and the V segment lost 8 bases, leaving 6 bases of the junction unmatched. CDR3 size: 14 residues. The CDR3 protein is CASSGGEAYNEQFF. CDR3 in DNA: TGTGCCAGCTCGGGGGGAGAGGCCTACAATGAGCAGTTCTTC.

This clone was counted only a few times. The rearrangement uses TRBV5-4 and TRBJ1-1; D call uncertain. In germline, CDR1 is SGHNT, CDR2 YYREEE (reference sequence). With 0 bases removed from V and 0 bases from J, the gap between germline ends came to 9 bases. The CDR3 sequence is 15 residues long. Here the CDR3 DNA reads TGTGCCAGCAGCTTGGAGGAGAGCATGAACACTGAAGCTTTCTTT. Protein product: CASSLEESMNTEAFF.

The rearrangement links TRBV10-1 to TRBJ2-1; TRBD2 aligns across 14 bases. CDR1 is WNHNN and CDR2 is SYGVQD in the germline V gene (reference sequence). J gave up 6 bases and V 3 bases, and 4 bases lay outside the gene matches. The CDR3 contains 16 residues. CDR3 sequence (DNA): TGCGCCAGCAGTGACAGCGGACTAGCGGGAGGCAATGAGCAGTTCTTC. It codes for CASSDSGLAGGNEQFF.

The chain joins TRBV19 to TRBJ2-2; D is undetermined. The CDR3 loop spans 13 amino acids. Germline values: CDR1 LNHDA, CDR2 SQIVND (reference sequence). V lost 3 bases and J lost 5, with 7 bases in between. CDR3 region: CASSIGRTGELFF. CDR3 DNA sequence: TGTGCCAGTAGTATCGGTCGGACCGGGGAGCTGTTTTTT.

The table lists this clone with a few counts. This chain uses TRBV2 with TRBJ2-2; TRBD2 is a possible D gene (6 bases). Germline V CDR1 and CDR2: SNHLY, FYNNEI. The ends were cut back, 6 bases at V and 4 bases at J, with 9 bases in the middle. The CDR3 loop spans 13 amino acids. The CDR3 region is CASRLASTGELFF. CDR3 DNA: TGTGCCAGCAGACTAGCAAGCACCGGGGAGCTGTTTTTT.

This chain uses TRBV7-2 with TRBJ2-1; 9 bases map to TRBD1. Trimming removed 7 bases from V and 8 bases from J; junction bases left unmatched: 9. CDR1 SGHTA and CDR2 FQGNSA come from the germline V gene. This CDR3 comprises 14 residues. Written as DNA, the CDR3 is TGTGCCAGCACCCCGGGACAGGGTTGGGATGAGCAGTTCTTC. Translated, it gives CASTPGQGWDEQFF.

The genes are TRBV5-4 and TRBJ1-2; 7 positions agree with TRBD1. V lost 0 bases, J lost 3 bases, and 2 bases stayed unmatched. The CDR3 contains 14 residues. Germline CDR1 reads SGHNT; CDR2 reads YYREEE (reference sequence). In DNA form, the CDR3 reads TGTGCCAGCAGCTTGGTGCAGGGGGACTATGGCTACACCTTC. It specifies CASSLVQGDYGYTF.

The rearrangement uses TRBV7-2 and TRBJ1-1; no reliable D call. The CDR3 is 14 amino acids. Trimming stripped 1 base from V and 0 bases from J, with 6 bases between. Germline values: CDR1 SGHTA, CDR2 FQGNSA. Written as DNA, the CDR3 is TGTGCCAGCAGCTTAGGAGCTGTGAACACTGAAGCTTTCTTT. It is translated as CASSLGAVNTEAFF.

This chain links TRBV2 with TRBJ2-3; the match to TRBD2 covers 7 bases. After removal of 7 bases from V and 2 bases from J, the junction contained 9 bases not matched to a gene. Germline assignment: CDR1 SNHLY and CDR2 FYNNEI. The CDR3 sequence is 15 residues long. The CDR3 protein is CASKKGTTSTDTQYF. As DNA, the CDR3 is TGTGCCAGCAAGAAGGGGACTACCTCCACAGATACGCAGTATTTT.

CDR3 protein: CASSYSSDPGDGYTF. In nucleotides, the CDR3 is TGTGCCAGCAGTTACTCTTCAGATCCGGGGGATGGCTACACCTTC. V and J are TRBV6-5 and TRBJ1-2; TRBD1 is a possible D gene (5 bases). Trimming cost V 0 bases and J 6 bases, with 14 bases left between them. The germline gives CDR1 MNHEY, CDR2 SVGAGI. The CDR3 consists of 15 residues.

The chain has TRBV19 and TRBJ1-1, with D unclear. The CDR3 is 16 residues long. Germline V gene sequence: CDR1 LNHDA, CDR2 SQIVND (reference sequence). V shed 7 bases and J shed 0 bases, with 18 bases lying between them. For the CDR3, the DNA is TGTGCCAGTAATCCAATAGGGAGTGGTATGAACACTGAAGCTTTCTTT. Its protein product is CASNPIGSGMNTEAFF.

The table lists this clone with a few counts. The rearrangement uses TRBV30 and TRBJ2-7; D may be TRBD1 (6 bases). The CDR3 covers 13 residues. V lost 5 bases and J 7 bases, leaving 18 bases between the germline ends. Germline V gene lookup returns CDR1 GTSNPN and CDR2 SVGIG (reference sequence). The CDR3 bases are TGTGCCTGGGATGGAATTACCCAGGGGGAGCAGTACTTC. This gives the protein CAWDGITQGEQYF.

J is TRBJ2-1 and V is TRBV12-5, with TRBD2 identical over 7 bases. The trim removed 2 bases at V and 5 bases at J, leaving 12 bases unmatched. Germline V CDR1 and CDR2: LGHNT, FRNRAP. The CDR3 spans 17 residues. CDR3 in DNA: TGTGCTAGTGGTTTGAGTGTCTCGGGAGGCCCTGACAATGAGCAGTTCTTC. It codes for CASGLSVSGGPDNEQFF.

CDR3 loop: CASSYLSGGQPQHF. In nucleotides, the CDR3 is TGTGCCAGCAGCTACCTGTCCGGGGGGCAGCCCCAGCATTTT. The chain combines TRBV7-2 with TRBJ1-5; a possible D gene is TRBD1 (5 bases). V lost 4 bases and J lost 7, with 14 bases in between. Germline V gives CDR1 SGHTA, CDR2 FQGNSA. The length of the CDR3 is 14 residues.

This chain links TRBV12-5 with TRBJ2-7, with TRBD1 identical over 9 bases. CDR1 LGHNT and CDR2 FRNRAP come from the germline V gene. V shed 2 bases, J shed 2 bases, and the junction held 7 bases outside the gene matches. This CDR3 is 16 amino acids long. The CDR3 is CASGLPTGTGPYEQYF. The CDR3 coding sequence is TGTGCTAGTGGTTTGCCAACCGGGACAGGGCCCTACGAGCAGTACTTC.

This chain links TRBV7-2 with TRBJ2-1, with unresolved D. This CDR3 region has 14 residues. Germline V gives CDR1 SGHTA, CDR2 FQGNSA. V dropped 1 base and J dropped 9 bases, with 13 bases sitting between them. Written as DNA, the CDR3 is TGTGCCAGCAGCTTAGGTTTTCAGGATGTTGAGCAGTTCTTC. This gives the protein CASSLGFQDVEQFF.

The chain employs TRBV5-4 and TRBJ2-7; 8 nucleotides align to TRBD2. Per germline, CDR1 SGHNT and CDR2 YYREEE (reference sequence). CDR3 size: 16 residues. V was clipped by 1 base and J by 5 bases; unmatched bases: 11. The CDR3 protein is CASSLFSGGGSHEQYF. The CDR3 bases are TGTGCCAGCAGCTTGTTTTCCGGGGGGGGGTCCCACGAGCAGTACTTC.

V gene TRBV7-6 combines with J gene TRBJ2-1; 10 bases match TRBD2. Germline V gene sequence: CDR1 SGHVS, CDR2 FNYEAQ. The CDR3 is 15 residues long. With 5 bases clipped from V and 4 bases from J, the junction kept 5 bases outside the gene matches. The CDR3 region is CASSRTSGEYNEQFF. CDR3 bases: TGTGCCAGCAGCCGGACTAGCGGAGAGTACAATGAGCAGTTCTTC. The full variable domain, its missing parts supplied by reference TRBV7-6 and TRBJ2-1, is GAGVSQSPRYKVTKRGQDVALRCDPISGHVSLYWYRQALGQGPEFLTYFNYEAQQDKSGLPNDRFSAERPEGSISTLTIQRTEQRDSAMYRCASSRTSGEYNEQFFGPGTRLTVL.

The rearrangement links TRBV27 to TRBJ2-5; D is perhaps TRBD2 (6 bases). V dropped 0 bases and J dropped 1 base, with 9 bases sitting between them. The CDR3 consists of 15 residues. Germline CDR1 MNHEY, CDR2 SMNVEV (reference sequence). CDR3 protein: CASSLSTSPQETQYF. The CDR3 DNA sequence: TGTGCCAGCAGTTTATCGACTAGTCCCCAAGAGACCCAGTACTTC.